This is a list of T cell receptor beta chains from one sample in a study of cytomegalovirus exposure and HLA in healthy donors. Here immunoSEQ multiplex PCR was the method, and the copy in TCRdb shows in-frame clones only, minus some. This repertoire shows about 160,000 clones, roughly three quarters found once; its top ten account for roughly 9.7%. The sample consisted of PBMCs. These receptor sequences come from a man younger than 35 in good health and CMV-seropositive. Both conserved end residues are part of each CDR3. A D gene is named only where the DNA matches it firmly. A clone size is listed for some rows: how often the clone was seen (once, few, many), or a class if it is expanded.

D gene,V gene,clone size,CDR3 length,J gene,CDR3 protein,CDR3 DNA
-,TRBV5-4,-,16,TRBJ1-4,CASSRFNRATNEKLFF,TGTGCCAGCAGCAGATTTAACAGAGCAACTAATGAAAAACTGTTTTTT
TRBD1,TRBV5-1,-,14,TRBJ2-5,CASSHTDRDETQYF,TGCGCCAGCAGCCACACTGACAGGGACGAGACCCAGTACTTC
-,TRBV2,-,14,TRBJ1-6,CASRGGGIGSPLHF,TGTGCCAGCAGGGGCGGGGGAATAGGTTCACCCCTCCACTTT
-,TRBV7-9,-,15,TRBJ1-5,CASSSGFGGSQPMHF,TGTGCCAGCAGCTCCGGTTTCGGGGGTTCTCAGCCAATGCATTTT
-,TRBV30,-,16,TRBJ1-3,CAWSVGGGPSGNTIYF,TGTGCCTGGAGTGTCGGGGGGGGCCCCTCTGGAAACACCATATATTTT
TRBD2,TRBV7-8,few,17,TRBJ2-3,CASSLRPSGGVADTQYF,TGTGCCAGCAGCTTAAGGCCTAGCGGGGGGGTAGCAGATACGCAGTATTTT
-,TRBV4-3,-,15,TRBJ1-2,CASSRGQSEGDGYTF,TGCGCCAGCAGCCGAGGACAGTCCGAGGGTGATGGCTACACCTTC
TRBD2,TRBV10-2,once,13,TRBJ2-7,CAISSGRAYEQYF,TGCGCCATCTCTAGCGGGAGGGCCTACGAGCAGTACTTC
TRBD1,TRBV19,-,13,TRBJ1-2,CASTRTGNYGYTF,TGTGCCAGTACCCGGACAGGGAACTATGGCTACACCTTC
-,TRBV19,-,12,TRBJ1-4,CASSISGVKLFF,TGTGCCAGTAGTATAAGCGGCGTAAAACTGTTTTTT
TRBD1,TRBV27,-,13,TRBJ1-5,CASSHRGDQPQHF,TGTGCCAGCAGTCACAGGGGGGATCAGCCCCAGCATTTT
TRBD1,TRBV10-3,-,13,TRBJ2-2,CANRQGNTGELFF,TGTGCCAACAGACAGGGGAACACCGGGGAGCTGTTTTTT
-,TRBV5-4,-,15,TRBJ1-1,CASSAGHRVNTEAFF,TGTGCCAGCAGCGCCGGTCACAGGGTGAACACTGAAGCTTTCTTT
-,TRBV10-1,-,14,TRBJ2-1,CASSRQIQTNEQFF,TGCGCCAGCAGCAGGCAAATACAGACCAATGAGCAGTTCTTC
-,TRBV5-6,once,14,TRBJ1-2,CASSLGPDNNGYTF,TGTGCCAGCAGCTTGGGACCGGACAACAATGGCTACACCTTC
TRBD1,TRBV6-1,-,12,TRBJ1-2,CATTGVNYGYTF,TGTGCCACAACAGGGGTTAACTATGGCTACACCTTC
TRBD2,TRBV4-2,-,16,TRBJ2-2,CASSSGREANTGELFF,TGTGCCAGCAGTAGCGGGAGGGAGGCGAACACCGGGGAGCTGTTTTTT
TRBD1,TRBV10-3,-,15,TRBJ1-4,CATRDRGQANEKLFF,TGTGCCACAAGGGACAGGGGGCAGGCTAATGAAAAACTGTTTTTT
-,TRBV7-2,-,14,TRBJ1-1,CASSLDYGNTEAFF,TGTGCCAGCAGCTTAGACTACGGGAACACTGAAGCTTTCTTT
TRBD1,TRBV19,-,14,TRBJ2-7,CASSRGTGTYEQYF,TGTGCCAGTAGTAGGGGGACAGGGACATACGAGCAGTACTTC
-,TRBV19,once,17,TRBJ2-6,CASSIARTGFGANVLTF,TGTGCCAGTAGTATAGCCCGAACAGGGTTTGGGGCCAACGTCCTGACTTTC
-,TRBV4-2,-,16,TRBJ1-5,CASSSYAGRTVWPQHF,TGTGCCAGCAGCTCCTACGCGGGACGGACCGTTTGGCCCCAGCATTTT
-,TRBV5-4,-,16,TRBJ1-3,CASSLAGSLSGNTIYF,TGTGCCAGCAGCTTGGCCGGGAGCCTCTCTGGAAACACCATATATTTT
-,TRBV7-8,-,16,TRBJ2-7,CASSLVSTSIGYEQYF,TGTGCCAGCAGCTTAGTCTCTACTAGCATTGGGTACGAGCAGTACTTC
TRBD2,TRBV27,once,15,TRBJ2-1,CASSAGGWGGNEQFF,TGTGCCAGCAGTGCGGGAGGGTGGGGGGGTAATGAGCAGTTCTTC
-,TRBV5-1,once,13,TRBJ2-1,CASRTELHNEQFF,TGCGCCAGCAGAACGGAGCTACACAATGAGCAGTTCTTC
TRBD1,TRBV6-1,-,17,TRBJ1-5,CASSDLSGTVYNQPQHF,TGTGCCAGCAGTGACCTCTCCGGGACAGTCTACAATCAGCCCCAGCATTTT
-,TRBV7-9,once,12,TRBJ1-2,CASSGENYGYTF,TGTGCCAGCAGTGGTGAGAACTATGGCTACACCTTC
TRBD1,TRBV2,-,18,TRBJ2-3,CASSVSSLGTGDSDTQYF,TGTGCCAGCAGTGTTTCGTCTCTAGGGACAGGGGATTCAGATACGCAGTATTTT
-,TRBV4-2,-,17,TRBJ1-6,CASSQGIRDIYNSPLHF,TGTGCCAGCAGCCAAGGAATCCGGGACATATATAATTCACCCCTCCACTTT
TRBD2,TRBV7-9,-,12,TRBJ2-7,CASSLRLAEQYF,TGTGCCAGCAGCCTGCGACTAGCAGAGCAGTACTTC
TRBD1,TRBV2,-,13,TRBJ1-2,CASRGDRGYGHTF,TGTGCCAGCAGGGGGGACAGGGGGTATGGCCACACCTTC
TRBD2,TRBV5-1,once,16,TRBJ2-3,CASSLLTSEATDTQYF,TGCGCCAGCAGCTTGCTAACTAGCGAGGCCACAGATACGCAGTATTTT
TRBD1,TRBV30,few,13,TRBJ1-2,CASGQGLNYGYTF,TGTGCCTCGGGACAGGGGTTAAACTATGGCTACACCTTC
TRBD1,TRBV10-3,-,14,TRBJ1-1,CAISEARGRTEAFF,TGTGCCATCAGTGAGGCCAGGGGGAGAACTGAAGCTTTCTTT
-,TRBV7-3,-,13,TRBJ1-1,CASSRTVNTEAFF,TGTGCCAGCAGCCGCACAGTGAACACTGAAGCTTTCTTT
TRBD1,TRBV27,-,17,TRBJ1-5,CASSLTAGTGPHQPQHF,TGTGCCAGCAGTTTAACGGCGGGGACAGGGCCGCATCAGCCCCAGCATTTT
TRBD1,TRBV19,-,14,TRBJ2-5,CASSIAGGAETQYF,TGTGCCAGTAGTATAGCAGGGGGCGCAGAGACCCAGTACTTC
TRBD1,TRBV19,-,17,TRBJ2-5,CASSTGQGNRAQETQYF,TGTGCCAGTAGTACGGGACAGGGGAATAGGGCTCAAGAGACCCAGTACTTC
-,TRBV7-8,-,18,TRBJ1-4,CASTSLLWGASTNEKLFF,TGTGCCAGCACCTCTCTGTTGTGGGGCGCCTCAACTAATGAAAAACTGTTTTTT
TRBD2,TRBV6-1,-,18,TRBJ2-3,CASSEGASGRASTDTQYF,TGTGCCAGCAGTGAAGGGGCTAGCGGGAGGGCTAGCACAGATACGCAGTATTTT
TRBD1,TRBV19,-,15,TRBJ1-6,CASSEGRGPNSPLHF,TGTGCCAGTAGCGAGGGAAGGGGGCCTAATTCACCCCTCCACTTT
TRBD2,TRBV11-2,-,15,TRBJ2-3,CASSLGGGGPDTQYF,TGTGCCAGCAGCTTAGGTGGCGGGGGTCCAGATACGCAGTATTTT
-,TRBV27,-,17,TRBJ1-5,CASSLSYRVSSNQPQHF,TGTGCCAGCAGTTTATCTTACAGGGTTTCGAGCAATCAGCCCCAGCATTTT
-,TRBV14,-,14,TRBJ1-1,CASSQGGGSTEAFF,TGTGCCAGCAGCCAAGGCGGGGGGTCCACTGAAGCTTTCTTT